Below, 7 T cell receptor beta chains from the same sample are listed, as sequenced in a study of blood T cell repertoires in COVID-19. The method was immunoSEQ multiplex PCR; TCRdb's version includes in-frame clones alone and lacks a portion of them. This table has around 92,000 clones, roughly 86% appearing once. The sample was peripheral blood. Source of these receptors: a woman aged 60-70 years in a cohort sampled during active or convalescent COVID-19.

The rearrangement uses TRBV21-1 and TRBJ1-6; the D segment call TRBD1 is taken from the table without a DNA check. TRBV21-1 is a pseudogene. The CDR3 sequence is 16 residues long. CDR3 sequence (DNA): TGTGCCAGCAGCAAAGGGCAGGAAGGGGTAAATTCACCCCTCCACTTT. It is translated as CASSKGQEGVNSPLHF.

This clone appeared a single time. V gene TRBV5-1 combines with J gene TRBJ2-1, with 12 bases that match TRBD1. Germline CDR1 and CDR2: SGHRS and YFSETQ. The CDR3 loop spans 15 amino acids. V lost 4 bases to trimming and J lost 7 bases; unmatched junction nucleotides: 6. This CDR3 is CASSTRDRGRNEQFF. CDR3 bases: TGCGCCAGCAGCACCCGGGACAGGGGGCGGAATGAGCAGTTCTTC. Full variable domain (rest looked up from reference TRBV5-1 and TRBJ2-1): KAGVTQTPRYLIKTRGQQVTLSCSPISGHRSVSWYQQTPGQGLQFLFEYFSETQRNKGNFPGRFSGRQFSNSRSEMNVSTLELGDSALYLCASSTRDRGRNEQFFGPGTRLTVL.

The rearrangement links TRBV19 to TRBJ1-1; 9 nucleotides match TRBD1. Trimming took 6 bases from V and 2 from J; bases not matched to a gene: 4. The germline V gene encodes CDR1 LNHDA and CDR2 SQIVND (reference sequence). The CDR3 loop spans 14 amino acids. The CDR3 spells CASRDRGGNTEAFF. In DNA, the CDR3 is TGTGCCAGTAGGGACAGGGGAGGAAACACTGAAGCTTTCTTT.

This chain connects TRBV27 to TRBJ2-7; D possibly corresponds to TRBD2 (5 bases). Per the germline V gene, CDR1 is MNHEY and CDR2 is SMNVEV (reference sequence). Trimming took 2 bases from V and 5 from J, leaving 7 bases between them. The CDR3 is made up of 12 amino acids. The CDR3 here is CASSLAGNEQYF. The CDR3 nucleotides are TGTGCCAGCAGTTTAGCGGGCAACGAGCAGTACTTC.

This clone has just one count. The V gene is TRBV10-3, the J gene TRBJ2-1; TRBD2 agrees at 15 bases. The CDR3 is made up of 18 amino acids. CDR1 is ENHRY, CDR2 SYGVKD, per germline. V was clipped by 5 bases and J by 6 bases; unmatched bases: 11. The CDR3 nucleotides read TGTGCCATCAGTCCGGCCGGGACTAGCGGGGGGACGAGCAATGAGCAGTTCTTC. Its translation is CAISPAGTSGGTSNEQFF.

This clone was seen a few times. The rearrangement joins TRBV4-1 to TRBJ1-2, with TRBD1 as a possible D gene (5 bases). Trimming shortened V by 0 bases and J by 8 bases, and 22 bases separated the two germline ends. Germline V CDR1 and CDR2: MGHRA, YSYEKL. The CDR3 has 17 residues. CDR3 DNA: TGCGCCAGCAGCCAAGACGCGGCGCTTACAGGATCGAGAGGCTACACCTTC. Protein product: CASSQDAALTGSRGYTF.

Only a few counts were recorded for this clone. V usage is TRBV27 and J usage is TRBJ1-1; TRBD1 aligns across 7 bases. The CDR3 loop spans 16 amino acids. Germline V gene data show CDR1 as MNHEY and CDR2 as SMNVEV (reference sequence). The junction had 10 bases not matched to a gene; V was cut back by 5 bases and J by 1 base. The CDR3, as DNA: TGTGCCAGCAGTAATATGAGGGCAGGGGGGAACACTGAAGCTTTCTTT. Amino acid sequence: CASSNMRAGGNTEAFF.